The 30 T cell receptor beta chains below come from one sample, sequenced in a study of OX40 agonist ivuxolimab in advanced cancers. This table comes from immunoSEQ multiplex PCR, and its TCRdb copy is limited to in-frame clones, with some not included. The data contain approximately 58,000 clones, approximately 88% of them singletons. Sequences were derived from CD4+ or CD8+ T cells sorted from blood, sampled in a trial of the OX40 agonist ivuxolimab. Receptor source: an adult with an advanced solid tumor such as melanoma, head and neck, liver or kidney cancer.

CDR3 in amino acids: CASRKMLTSGANVLTF. CDR3 sequence (DNA): TGCGCCAGCCGGAAAATGCTCACTTCTGGGGCCAACGTCCTGACTTTC. The chain uses TRBV5-1 and TRBJ2-6, with unresolved D. Trimming stripped 7 bases from V and 1 base from J, with 15 bases between. In germline, CDR1 is SGHRS, CDR2 YFSETQ. CDR3 size: 16 residues.

This clone was seen once. The chain carries TRBV7-2 and TRBJ2-7; tentative D call: TRBD2 (5 bases). Trimming left V 1 base short and J 1 base short, with 11 bases between. The CDR3 consists of 15 residues. Germline CDR1 SGHTA, CDR2 FQGNSA. Here the CDR3 DNA reads TGTGCCAGCAGCTTAGAGGTAGCGCAATCCTACGAGCAGTACTTC. Translation: CASSLEVAQSYEQYF.

The V and J genes are TRBV5-4 and TRBJ2-5; TRBD2 agrees at 8 bases. The CDR3 totals 19 residues. Per germline, CDR1 SGHNT and CDR2 YYREEE (reference sequence). Trimming cost V 4 bases and J 3 bases; bases outside gene matches: 20. CDR3 in DNA: TGTGCCAGCAGCGGAAGCCGAGGCACCGGGACTAGAGGAAAAGAGACCCAGTACTTC. Translation gives CASSGSRGTGTRGKETQYF.

V is TRBV25-1 and J is TRBJ1-4; 7 bases fit TRBD1. CDR3 length equals 15 residues. Looked up from germline, CDR1 is MGHDK and CDR2 is SYGVNS. J lost 8 bases, V lost 5 bases, and 11 bases had no gene match. The CDR3 sequence is CASSSPTGTKEKLFF. CDR3 in DNA: TGTGCCAGCAGTTCACCGACAGGGACGAAAGAAAAACTGTTTTTT.

Here the CDR3 reads CAISEDGGRYEQYF. The CDR3 bases are TGTGCCATCAGTGAGGACGGGGGTCGCTACGAGCAGTACTTC. The chain is built from TRBV10-3 and TRBJ2-7; tentatively, D is TRBD2 (6 bases). Trimming cost V 2 bases and J 3 bases, with 11 bases left between them. The CDR3 is 14 residues long. Germline loops: CDR1 ENHRY, CDR2 SYGVKD.

The chain recombines TRBV5-1 with TRBJ2-2; maybe TRBD2 (5 bases). The CDR3 consists of 15 residues. Looked up from germline, CDR1 is SGHRS and CDR2 is YFSETQ. V lost 0 bases, J lost 1 base, and 7 bases lay in between. The chain's CDR3 is CASSLDSGNTGELFF. As DNA, the CDR3 is TGCGCCAGCAGCTTGGACAGCGGGAACACCGGGGAGCTGTTTTTT.

The chain employs TRBV6-5 and TRBJ1-2; D uncertain. Germline V gene lookup returns CDR1 MNHEY and CDR2 SVGAGI. The V end was cut by 2 bases, the J end by 8 bases, with 15 bases between. The CDR3 contains 14 residues. CDR3 amino acids: CASSYRGNGYGYTF. The CDR3 nucleotides are TGTGCCAGCAGTTACAGAGGTAATGGGTACGGCTACACCTTC.

The rearrangement joins TRBV10-3 to TRBJ2-5; D is unclear. The V gene lost 3 bases and the J gene lost 4 bases, with 6 bases spanning the gap. The CDR3 has 12 residues. CDR1 is ENHRY, CDR2 SYGVKD, per germline. CDR3 amino acids: CAISDPGETQYF. CDR3 nucleotides: TGTGCCATCAGTGACCCGGGAGAGACCCAGTACTTC.

This chain joins TRBV19 and TRBJ1-5; D is undetermined. Germline V gives CDR1 LNHDA, CDR2 SQIVND (reference sequence). V gave up 9 bases and J gave up 0 bases, with 12 bases separating them. This CDR3 spans 14 amino acids. For the CDR3, the DNA is TGTGCCAGCGGTACCGAGCATAGCAATCAGCCCCAGCATTTT. Translation gives CASGTEHSNQPQHF.

This clone has just one count. The chain has TRBV7-9 and TRBJ2-7, with a possible D match to TRBD2 (6 bases). This CDR3 is built from 16 residues. V was pared by 1 base and J by 4 bases, with 17 bases between. Germline assignment: CDR1 SEHNR and CDR2 FQNEAQ (reference sequence). The CDR3 reads CASSLGVGGNTYEQYF. The CDR3 bases are TGTGCCAGCAGCTTAGGGGTCGGGGGAAACACTTACGAGCAGTACTTC.

The V and J genes are TRBV10-3 and TRBJ1-2; no clear D gene. Trimming took 8 bases from V and 6 from J, leaving 13 bases between them. Germline V gene data show CDR1 as ENHRY and CDR2 as SYGVKD. This CDR3 spans 12 amino acids. CDR3 coding DNA: TGTGCCATCTCTGAGGGCGGGAATGGCTACACCTTC. It translates to CAISEGGNGYTF.

V usage is TRBV4-3 and J usage is TRBJ2-3; D not resolved. The CDR3 runs to 15 residues. V dropped 0 bases and J dropped 5 bases, with 12 bases sitting between them. Germline V CDR1 and CDR2: LGHNA, YSLEER. The CDR3: CASSQDPLMVDTQYF. The CDR3, as DNA: TGCGCCAGCAGCCAAGATCCCCTAATGGTAGATACGCAGTATTTT.

The rearrangement joins TRBV9 to TRBJ2-5, with 7 nucleotides matching TRBD2. In germline, CDR1 is SGDLS, CDR2 YYNGEE. V was clipped by 4 bases and J by 1 base; unmatched bases: 10. The CDR3 loop spans 16 amino acids. CDR3 DNA sequence: TGTGCCAGCAGCTCCCATGGGGGAGGGGCCCAAGAGACCCAGTACTTC. Its translation: CASSSHGGGAQETQYF.

J is TRBJ2-5 and V is TRBV7-8; 10 bases align to TRBD2. V dropped 3 bases and J dropped 5; count of bases not matched to a gene: 0. The germline V gene encodes CDR1 SGHVS and CDR2 FQNEAQ. The CDR3 runs 13 residues. The CDR3 DNA reads as TGTGCCAGCAGCTTGGGACTAGCGGAGACCCAGTACTTC. Its protein product is CASSLGLAETQYF.

V gene TRBV6-6 combines with J gene TRBJ1-3; no clear D gene. Germline loops: CDR1 MNHNY, CDR2 SVGAGI (reference sequence). The V end lost 5 bases, the J end lost 2 bases, and 10 bases lay between the germline ends. This CDR3 spans 14 amino acids. The CDR3 protein is CASSVTFPGNTIYF. The CDR3 coding sequence is TGTGCCAGCAGTGTGACTTTTCCTGGAAACACCATATATTTT.

The chain couples TRBV9 to TRBJ2-5, with D perhaps matching TRBD1 (6 bases). There are 14 residues in the CDR3. V lost 0 bases and J 7 bases, leaving 13 bases between the germline ends. Looked up from germline, CDR1 is SGDLS and CDR2 is YYNGEE. The CDR3 sequence: CASSVGQGSGTQYF. For the CDR3, the DNA is TGTGCCAGCAGCGTAGGGCAGGGGAGCGGGACCCAGTACTTC.

This chain joins TRBV29-1 and TRBJ1-2; D not certain. Germline assignment: CDR1 SQVTM and CDR2 ANQGSEA. Trimming shortened V by 1 base and J by 2 bases, and 8 bases separated the two germline ends. The CDR3 covers 13 residues. The DNA for the CDR3 is TGCAGCGTTGAAGCGGTCAGCAACTATGGCTACACCTTC. It yields the protein CSVEAVSNYGYTF.

The V gene is TRBV11-2, the J gene TRBJ2-1, with TRBD2 matching 9 bases. The CDR3 consists of 15 residues. Germline trimming cut 5 bases from V and 6 bases from J; bases unmatched to any gene: 8. Germline loops: CDR1 SGHAT, CDR2 FQNNGV. CDR3 region: CASSPGGTSFNEQFF. CDR3 in DNA: TGTGCCAGCAGCCCAGGAGGGACTAGCTTCAATGAGCAGTTCTTC.

This chain joins TRBV16 and TRBJ2-5; D is ambiguous. The CDR3 contains 11 residues. The germline gives CDR1 KGHSY, CDR2 FQNENV. Deletions cut 5 bases from V and 1 base from J, with 2 bases between. CDR3 amino acids: CASSIQETQYF. In DNA form, the CDR3 reads TGTGCCAGCAGCATCCAAGAGACCCAGTACTTC.

V is TRBV6-5 and J is TRBJ2-6, with D unresolved. The V and J ends lost 2 bases and 1 base respectively, with 9 bases between them. Germline loops: CDR1 MNHEY, CDR2 SVGAGI. This CDR3 has 16 residues. In DNA form, the CDR3 reads TGTGCCAGCAGTTACACCCGGACGTCTGGGGCCAACGTCCTGACTTTC. Its translation is CASSYTRTSGANVLTF.

The chain couples TRBV18 to TRBJ2-2, with D unclear. The CDR3 covers 13 residues. V lost 3 bases and J lost 6, with 8 bases in between. The V gene's germline CDR1 is KGHSH and CDR2 LQKENI. CDR3 residues: CASSPSVAGELFF. The CDR3 nucleotides read TGTGCCAGCTCACCCTCGGTAGCCGGGGAGCTGTTTTTT.

About this clone: This sample includes further DNA sequences coding for the same CDR3. The chain uses TRBV5-1 and TRBJ2-2, with 9 positions matching TRBD2. The V segment lost 1 base and the J segment 2 bases; nucleotides outside the gene matches: 9. The CDR3 extends over 18 amino acids. Germline V gene lookup returns CDR1 SGHRS and CDR2 YFSETQ. This CDR3 reads CASSLFAGGPVNTGELFF. The CDR3 DNA reads TGCGCCAGCAGCTTGTTTGCGGGAGGGCCGGTTAACACCGGGGAGCTGTTTTTT. Together with reference TRBV5-1 and TRBJ2-2, the CDR3 gives the full variable domain: KAGVTQTPRYLIKTRGQQVTLSCSPISGHRSVSWYQQTPGQGLQFLFEYFSETQRNKGNFPGRFSGRQFSNSRSEMNVSTLELGDSALYLCASSLFAGGPVNTGELFFGEGSRLTVL.

This rearrangement joins TRBV30 to TRBJ2-2; maybe TRBD2 (5 bases). The V gene lost 5 bases and the J gene lost 4 bases, with 14 bases spanning the gap. There are 14 residues in the CDR3. Germline lookup yields CDR1 GTSNPN and CDR2 SVGIG (reference sequence). The CDR3 loop is CAWESGRGTGELFF. The DNA of the CDR3 is TGTGCCTGGGAATCCGGCCGGGGCACCGGGGAGCTGTTTTTT.

This clone was detected once. The chain uses TRBV19 and TRBJ2-3; D is undetermined. Trimming pared 5 bases from V and 6 bases from J, leaving 9 bases between. CDR1 and CDR2 from the germline V gene are LNHDA and SQIVND (reference sequence). This CDR3 has 12 residues. The CDR3 spells CASSPLADTQYF. DNA for the CDR3: TGTGCCAGTAGTCCACTGGCGGATACGCAGTATTTT.

The rearrangement joins TRBV25-1 to TRBJ2-2; either TRBD1 or TRBD2 may supply D (5 bases each). Trimming shortened V by 4 bases and J by 1 base, and 10 bases separated the two germline ends. The CDR3 is 15 residues long. CDR1 is MGHDK, CDR2 SYGVNS, per germline. CDR3 DNA: TGTGCCAGCAGTGCTCGGGACGGGAACACCGGGGAGCTGTTTTTT. It specifies CASSARDGNTGELFF.

This chain links TRBV7-6 with TRBJ2-3, with D unclear. The length of the CDR3 is 14 residues. The V end was cut by 5 bases, the J end by 6 bases, with 15 bases between. Germline CDR1 and CDR2: SGHVS and FNYEAQ. The CDR3 DNA reads TGTGCCAGCAGCCCGTTAGGGATTCAGGATACGCAGTATTTT. This gives the protein CASSPLGIQDTQYF.

The chain links TRBV5-1 to TRBJ1-1; D gene unclear. Per the germline V gene, CDR1 is SGHRS and CDR2 is YFSETQ. CDR3 size: 14 residues. Deletions cut 7 bases from V and 6 bases from J, with 19 bases between. Written as DNA, the CDR3 is TGCGCCAGCGGCCCCCAAACCGGGGATCCTGAAGCTTTCTTT. It yields the protein CASGPQTGDPEAFF.

Concerning this clone: The CDR3 ends on some other residue instead of the conserved phenylalanine or tryptophan, so this is likely a read error. The chain has TRBV6-5 and TRBJ2-6; the D gene is possibly TRBD1 (6 bases). The CDR3 loop spans 16 amino acids. Germline V CDR1 and CDR2: MNHEY, SVGAGI. The V end was cut by 0 bases, the J end by 2 bases, with 8 bases between. Written as DNA, the CDR3 is TGTGCCAGCAGTTACTCTAGGACAGCTGGGGCCAACGTCCTGACTCTC. This translates into CASSYSRTAGANVLTL.

The chain couples TRBV28 to TRBJ2-7, with 7 bases lining up with TRBD2. Germline CDR1 MDHEN, CDR2 SYDVKM. The trim removed 5 bases at V and 2 bases at J, leaving 9 bases unmatched. The CDR3 runs 15 residues. The CDR3 sequence is CASSVGRTFPYEQYF. CDR3 in DNA: TGTGCCAGCAGTGTCGGGAGGACCTTCCCCTACGAGCAGTACTTC.

This chain connects TRBV2 to TRBJ2-3; unclear D gene. Germline CDR1 and CDR2: SNHLY and FYNNEI. Trimming stripped 6 bases from V and 10 bases from J, with 14 bases between. This CDR3 is built from 12 residues. CDR3 DNA: TGTGCCAGCAGGGCCCTAGATACTTCGCAGTATTTT. Protein: CASRALDTSQYF.